This T cell receptor beta chain was captured by sequencing in a study of CD8 T cells in ankylosing spondylitis. Points from the study as a whole: Reportedly, disease-linked clones are significantly enriched in ankylosing spondylitis patients' matched synovial fluid.

A word on this clonotype: The antigen remains unidentified. A much larger clone differs by one base, so this may be a read error.

From the 5' RACE reads, TCRdb called clonotypes with MiXCR, one entry per CDR3 protein. In the table there are 240,000 or so distinct CDR3 sequences, about 10% of which are singletons. V was pared by 1 base and J by 15 bases, with 13 bases between. This CDR3 has 12 residues. In germline, CDR1 is MDHEN, CDR2 SYDVKM. The V call is TRBV28, the J call TRBJ2-4; D ambiguous. This TCR came from a male donor with ankylosing spondylitis or in good health (not recorded which). The material sequenced was blood, either unsorted or a sorted T cell fraction (not recorded which). The CDR3 sequence is CASSLYGWAVYF. The CDR3 DNA reads as TGTGCCAGCAGTTTATACGGCTGGGCGGTGTACTTC. Combining the CDR3 with reference TRBV28 and TRBJ2-4 gives the whole variable domain DVKVTQSSRYLVKRTGEKVFLECVQDMDHENMFWYRQDPGLGLRLIYFSYDVKMKEKGDIPEGYSVSREKKERFSLILESASTNQTSMYLCASSLYGWAVYFGAGTRLSVL.